This T cell receptor beta chain is from a study of CD8+CD57+ T cells in acquired aplastic anemia. Germline V gene sequence: CDR1 SGHAT, CDR2 FQNNGV. CDR3 size: 16 residues. V lost 4 bases and J lost 0; bases outside the gene matches: 6. The template for TCR beta VDJ and CDR3 sequence profiling was genomic DNA. TCRdb processed the reads anew with MiXCR; each CDR3 protein has one entry. The sample includes 270,000 or so distinct CDR3 sequences, approximately 79% of them seen just once. Points from the study as a whole: In CD8+ cells, Simpson's diversity showed no significant difference between patients and controls. Both patients and controls carried the same twenty-nine CD8+ CDR3 sequences.

Concerning this clonotype: Its antigen is undetermined.

For sequencing, patients were chosen who had shown expansion of CD8+CD57+ cells by flow cytometry. Patients were untreated when blood was sampled. The chain uses TRBV11-2 and TRBJ2-1; 7 positions match TRBD1. The sequencing input was sorted CD4+, CD8+, or CD8+CD57+ T cells (not recorded which) from PBMCs. This sequence originates from a human donor with aplastic anemia. The CDR3 loop reads CASSSDRPSSYNEQFF. DNA for the CDR3: TGTGCCAGCAGCTCGGACAGGCCGAGCTCCTACAATGAGCAGTTCTTC.